One and the same sample provided the 22 T cell receptor beta chains below, sequenced in a study of blood T cell repertoires in COVID-19. Sequencing was performed with immunoSEQ multiplex PCR; in TCRdb, only in-frame clones are kept and a portion is missing. The sample contains some 140,000 clones, 84% of which appear only once. The sequencing input was peripheral blood. The source is a man aged 60 to 75 with acute or convalescent COVID-19.

The chain joins TRBV5-1 to TRBJ2-7; 9 nucleotides agree with TRBD1. The CDR3 sequence is 14 residues long. V lost 4 bases, J lost 5 bases, and 7 bases stayed unmatched. CDR1 is SGHRS and CDR2 is YFSETQ in the germline V gene. This CDR3 is CASSMTGGSDEQYF. In DNA, the CDR3 is TGCGCCAGCAGCATGACAGGGGGTTCCGACGAGCAGTACTTC.

The chain carries TRBV28 and TRBJ1-3, with 8 bases that match TRBD1. Trimming removed 5 bases from V and 7 bases from J; junction bases left unmatched: 7. CDR1 and CDR2 from the germline V gene are MDHEN and SYDVKM. CDR3 length: 14 residues. The DNA of the CDR3 is TGTGCCAGCAGTAAGACAGGGGCCGGGAACACCATATATTTT. Translation gives CASSKTGAGNTIYF.

The V call is TRBV6-5, the J call TRBJ2-5; 8 bases agree with TRBD1. The trim removed 5 bases at V and 5 bases at J, leaving 7 bases unmatched. In germline, CDR1 is MNHEY, CDR2 SVGAGI. The CDR3 is 14 amino acids. CDR3 sequence reads: CASSPRTGWETQYF. DNA for the CDR3: TGTGCCAGCAGTCCCAGGACAGGGTGGGAGACCCAGTACTTC.

The rearrangement links TRBV14 to TRBJ2-7; 10 bases fit TRBD1. CDR1 and CDR2 (germline): SGHDN, FVKESK. The CDR3 consists of 15 residues. J lost 3 bases, V lost 5 bases, and 7 bases had no gene match. In DNA form, the CDR3 reads TGTGCCAGCAGCTCGCCGGGACAGGGGTACTACGAGCAGTACTTC. Encoded protein: CASSSPGQGYYEQYF.

This clone has more than one count but fewer than ten. The chain recombines TRBV14 with TRBJ1-4; D is possibly TRBD1 (6 bases). Trimming took 1 base from V and 7 from J, leaving 13 bases between them. Germline-derived CDR1 and CDR2 are SGHDN and FVKESK. The CDR3 spans 15 residues. In nucleotides, the CDR3 is TGTGCCAGCAGCCAAGGGGCAGGGGCACGTGAAAAACTGTTTTTT. It codes for CASSQGAGAREKLFF.

V usage is TRBV4-1 and J usage is TRBJ2-7; the D is unclear. Trimming removed 1 base at V and 1 base at J, with 14 bases between. Germline CDR1 is MGHRA and CDR2 is YSYEKL. The CDR3 runs to 16 residues. The CDR3 DNA is TGCGCCAGCAGCCAAGGAGTGGCAGGTGATTCCTACGAGCAGTACTTC. It codes for CASSQGVAGDSYEQYF.

The chain joins TRBV11-3 to TRBJ2-5, with TRBD1 matching over 8 bases. The CDR3 length is 14 residues. The junction had 5 bases not matched to a gene; V was cut back by 4 bases and J by 4 bases. Germline loops: CDR1 SGHNT, CDR2 YENEEA. CDR3 residues: CASSSGGRGETQYF. CDR3 DNA: TGTGCCAGCAGCTCAGGGGGCCGGGGAGAGACCCAGTACTTC.

The chain recombines TRBV19 with TRBJ2-7; 8 bases map to TRBD1. The CDR3 extends over 13 amino acids. V lost 3 bases and J lost 9; bases outside the gene matches: 7. CDR1 is LNHDA, CDR2 SQIVND, per germline (reference sequence). This chain's CDR3 is CASSIQGARGQYF. The DNA for the CDR3 is TGTGCCAGTAGTATCCAGGGGGCGAGGGGGCAGTACTTC.

This clone was seen a handful of times. This chain connects TRBV24-1 to TRBJ2-1; 9 nucleotides align to TRBD2. The CDR3 spans 16 residues. The trim removed 2 bases at V and 7 bases at J, leaving 8 bases unmatched. Germline V gives CDR1 KGHDR, CDR2 SFDVKD. CDR3 nucleotide sequence: TGTGCCACCAGTGATTCTTTAGCGGGAGTGAGAAATGAGCAGTTCTTC. It is translated as CATSDSLAGVRNEQFF.

This clone was found once. In DNA form, the CDR3 reads TGTGCCATCACCCAGAGAAGACAGTATGGCTACACCTTC. As protein: CAITQRRQYGYTF. V gene TRBV10-3 combines with J gene TRBJ1-2; TRBD1 might be the D (5 bases). The CDR3 runs to 13 residues. V lost 7 bases and J lost 5, with 14 bases in between. Germline CDR1 and CDR2: ENHRY and SYGVKD.

V and J are TRBV5-1 and TRBJ2-4, with 9 bases identical to TRBD2. Germline values: CDR1 SGHRS, CDR2 YFSETQ. The CDR3 loop spans 17 amino acids. V was clipped by 3 bases and J by 1 base; unmatched bases: 8. CDR3 sequence: CASSSLTSGSAKNIQYF. The CDR3 nucleotides are TGCGCCAGCAGCTCTCTTACTAGCGGGTCTGCCAAAAACATTCAGTACTTC.

The chain joins TRBV10-3 to TRBJ1-6; D uncertain. The germline CDR1 and CDR2 sequences are ENHRY and SYGVKD. The CDR3 contains 15 residues. Trimming took 0 bases from V and 6 from J, leaving 9 bases between them. In DNA, the CDR3 is TGTGCCATCAGTGAGTCTGGGCAGTTTAATTCACCCCTCCACTTT. Translation gives CAISESGQFNSPLHF.

As concerns this clone: Other DNA sequences in this specimen translate into the identical CDR3. V usage is TRBV29-1 and J usage is TRBJ1-3; D possibly corresponds to TRBD1 (6 bases). Germline CDR1 SQVTM, CDR2 ANQGSEA. Trimming stripped 4 bases from V and 4 bases from J, with 11 bases between. The CDR3 is 13 residues long. The CDR3 reads CSVGGGSGNTIYF. CDR3 nucleotides: TGCAGCGTTGGAGGGGGATCCGGAAACACCATATATTTT.

J is TRBJ2-3 and V is TRBV29-1; 7 bases are shared with TRBD1. Germline-derived CDR1 and CDR2 are SQVTM and ANQGSEA. The CDR3 contains 13 residues. V trimming: 3 bases; J trimming: 3 bases; junction bases outside the gene matches: 3. The CDR3: CSVDSQGTDTQYF. DNA of the CDR3: TGCAGCGTTGATTCACAGGGGACAGATACGCAGTATTTT.

J is TRBJ1-1 and V is TRBV7-8, with D tentatively TRBD1 (5 bases). Germline V gene lookup returns CDR1 SGHVS and CDR2 FQNEAQ. Trimming pared 2 bases from V and 1 base from J, leaving 11 bases between. The CDR3 has 15 residues. The CDR3 loop is CASSLYDRQNTEAFF. In DNA form, the CDR3 reads TGTGCCAGCAGCTTATACGACAGACAGAACACTGAAGCTTTCTTT.

Written as DNA, the CDR3 is TGTGCCAGCAGCTTTGGTGACAGGGGGCAAGAGACCCAGTACTTC. This codes for CASSFGDRGQETQYF. The chain combines TRBV5-5 with TRBJ2-5; 9 bases map to TRBD1. This CDR3 comprises 15 residues. V lost 2 bases to trimming and J lost 2 bases; unmatched junction nucleotides: 4. CDR1 is SGHKS and CDR2 is YYEKEE in the germline V gene (reference sequence).

This clone was seen more than once but under ten times. V is TRBV28 and J is TRBJ1-5; 10 bases fit TRBD1. Germline lookup yields CDR1 MDHEN and CDR2 SYDVKM. With 6 bases clipped from V and 8 bases from J, the junction kept 7 bases outside the gene matches. The CDR3 is 14 residues long. The CDR3 nucleotides are TGTGCCAGCAGACGACAGGGGGCAAGGGAGCCCCAGCATTTT. It codes for CASRRQGAREPQHF.

CDR3 loop: CASSQVLGSRSGWEKLFF. CDR3 coding DNA: TGCGCCAGCAGCCAAGTGTTAGGCAGTCGATCGGGATGGGAAAAACTGTTTTTT. The chain is built from TRBV4-1 and TRBJ1-4, with D hard to call. Germline-derived CDR1 and CDR2 are MGHRA and YSYEKL. Trimming pared 1 base from V and 8 bases from J, leaving 23 bases between. The CDR3 is 18 residues long.

This clone has a handful of counts. The chain uses TRBV27 and TRBJ2-7; TRBD1 might be the D (5 bases). This CDR3 is 16 amino acids long. The V and J ends lost 2 bases and 3 bases respectively, with 17 bases between them. Germline V gives CDR1 MNHEY, CDR2 SMNVEV (reference sequence). The CDR3 reads CASSLGPSTGNYEQYF. The CDR3 DNA is TGTGCCAGCAGTTTAGGTCCCTCCACAGGAAACTACGAGCAGTACTTC.

Only one count was recorded for this clone. The J gene is TRBJ1-1, the V gene TRBV5-1; the D is unclear. The CDR3 sequence is 13 residues long. Germline V CDR1 and CDR2: SGHRS, YFSETQ. The V gene lost 0 bases and the J gene lost 1 base, with 4 bases spanning the gap. The CDR3 bases are TGCGCCAGCAGCTTGGGCGAGAACACTGAAGCTTTCTTT. As protein: CASSLGENTEAFF. The whole variable domain, remainder taken from reference TRBV5-1 and TRBJ1-1, is KAGVTQTPRYLIKTRGQQVTLSCSPISGHRSVSWYQQTPGQGLQFLFEYFSETQRNKGNFPGRFSGRQFSNSRSEMNVSTLELGDSALYLCASSLGENTEAFFGQGTRLTVV.

The V gene is TRBV12-3 or TRBV12-4, the J gene TRBJ1-6, with D hard to call. Deletions cut 6 bases from V and 5 bases from J, with 8 bases between. The CDR3 totals 13 residues. CDR3 in DNA: TGTGCCAGCAGCTACCTTCATAATTCACCCCTCCACTTT. Its translation is CASSYLHNSPLHF.

The V and J genes are TRBV12-5 and TRBJ2-2, with TRBD2 as a possible D gene (6 bases). Germline CDR1 is LGHNT and CDR2 is FRNRAP. The V gene lost 3 bases and the J gene lost 4 bases, with 18 bases spanning the gap. CDR3 length: 17 amino acids. CDR3 protein: CASGLERYGSITGELFF. The CDR3 DNA reads TGTGCTAGTGGTTTAGAGAGGTACGGGAGTATCACCGGGGAGCTGTTTTTT.